This T cell receptor (beta chain) is drawn from a study of T cell repertoires in cytomegalovirus infection. Study-wide context: CMV infection and matching HLA type were both indicated by public TCR beta signatures.

TCRdb redid the calling of the reads with MiXCR, one entry per CDR3 protein. The sample lists 250,000 or so distinct CDR3 sequences; roughly 9% were seen once. This CDR3 is 16 amino acids long. Germline CDR1 reads MDHEN; CDR2 reads SYDVKM. V lost 7 bases to trimming and J lost 4 bases; unmatched junction nucleotides: 13. There are a few counts of this clonotype. Sequencing was performed on PBMCs. The chain combines TRBV28 with TRBJ2-7; TRBD1 matches 10 bases. The source is a human donor in good health (CMV status not recorded). Some clones in this sample may be carry-over from other donors' samples. CDR3 amino acids: CASIAQSGQGVYEQYF. CDR3 DNA sequence: TGTGCCAGCATCGCCCAATCCGGACAGGGGGTGTACGAGCAGTACTTC.